This section outlines one TCR beta chain sequence together with its context. Its antigen is unknown. This entry comes from a study of cytomegalovirus exposure and HLA in healthy donors. General study results and limits: Productive rates of about 90% or about 30% were seen for most TCR beta V segments in an earlier analysis. Certain indistinguishable V segments, among them TRBV6-2 and TRBV6-3, were excluded.

Everyone who donated was a healthy bone marrow donor. PCR amplification relied on 60 Vbeta primers (plus 13 Jbeta primers). Generated by immunoSEQ multiplex PCR, the TCRdb table keeps only in-frame clones and is missing some. The sample yields around 100,000 clones, approximately 70% seen once. The germline V gene encodes CDR1 SGHAT and CDR2 FQNNGV. V lost 0 bases, J lost 3 bases, and 11 bases lay in between. The CDR3 extends over 15 amino acids. The clonotype originates from a woman aged 30 to 39 in good health and CMV-seronegative. This rearrangement joins TRBV11-2 to TRBJ1-1; D gene ambiguous. Material for sequencing was PBMCs. The CDR3 region is CASSLDGYGDTEAFF. CDR3 coding DNA: TGTGCCAGCAGCTTAGATGGTTACGGGGACACTGAAGCTTTCTTT.